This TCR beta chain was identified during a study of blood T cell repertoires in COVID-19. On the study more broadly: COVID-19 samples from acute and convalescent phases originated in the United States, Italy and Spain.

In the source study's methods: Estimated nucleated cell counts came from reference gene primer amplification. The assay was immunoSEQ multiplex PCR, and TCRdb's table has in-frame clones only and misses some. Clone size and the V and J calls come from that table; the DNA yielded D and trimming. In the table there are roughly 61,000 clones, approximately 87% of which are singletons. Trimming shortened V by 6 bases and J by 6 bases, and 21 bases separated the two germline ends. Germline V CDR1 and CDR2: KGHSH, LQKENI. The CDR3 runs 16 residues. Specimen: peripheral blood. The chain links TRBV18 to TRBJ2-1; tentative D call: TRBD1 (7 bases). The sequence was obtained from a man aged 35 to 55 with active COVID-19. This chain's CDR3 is CASSPRGRDGLNEQFF. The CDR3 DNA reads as TGTGCCAGCTCCCCTAGGGGGCGGGATGGCCTCAATGAGCAGTTCTTC.